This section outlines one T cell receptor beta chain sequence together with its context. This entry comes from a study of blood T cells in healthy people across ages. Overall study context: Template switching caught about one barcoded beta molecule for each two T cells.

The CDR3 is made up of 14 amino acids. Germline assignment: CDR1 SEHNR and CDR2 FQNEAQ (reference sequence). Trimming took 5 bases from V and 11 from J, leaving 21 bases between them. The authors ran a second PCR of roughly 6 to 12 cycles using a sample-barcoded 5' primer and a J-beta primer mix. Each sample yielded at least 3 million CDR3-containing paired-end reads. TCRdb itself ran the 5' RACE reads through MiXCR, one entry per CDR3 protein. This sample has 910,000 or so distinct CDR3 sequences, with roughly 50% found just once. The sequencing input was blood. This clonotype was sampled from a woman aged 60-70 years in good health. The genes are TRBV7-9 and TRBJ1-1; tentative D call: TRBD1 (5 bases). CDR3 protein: CASSPNRDYIFAFF. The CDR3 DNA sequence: TGTGCCAGCAGCCCTAACCGGGACTATATTTTTGCTTTCTTT.